These 14 T cell receptor beta chains share one sample of origin, sequenced in a study of shared clonotypes between healthy human individuals. Libraries were prepared by immunoSEQ multiplex PCR; TCRdb keeps only in-frame clonotypes and omits some of them. The sample lists a few million clones; around 90% were seen once. The sequenced material came from naive CD4+ T cells sorted from blood. Subset noted: CD45RA+ positively selected. The receptors derive from a man aged 18 to 30 in good health.

The chain recombines TRBV18 with TRBJ1-2; tentatively, D is TRBD1 (6 bases). V was shortened by 2 bases and J by 3 bases, with 7 bases between the two germline ends. Germline V lookup: CDR1 KGHSH, CDR2 LQKENI. The CDR3 extends over 13 amino acids. The CDR3 coding sequence is TGTGCCAGCTCACCATCAGGGGACTATGGCTACACCTTC. Translation gives CASSPSGDYGYTF.

The chain joins TRBV28 to TRBJ1-6; the D gene is possibly TRBD1 (5 bases). Germline CDR1 MDHEN, CDR2 SYDVKM. The CDR3 is made up of 12 amino acids. The V and J ends lost 7 bases and 6 bases respectively, with 7 bases between them. The CDR3 nucleotides read TGTGCCAGCAAGGGGTCTAATTCACCCCTCCACTTT. This codes for CASKGSNSPLHF.

The chain links TRBV28 to TRBJ2-7; no clear D. CDR3 length: 14 amino acids. The germline CDR1 and CDR2 sequences are MDHEN and SYDVKM. V was pared by 3 bases and J by 0 bases, with 9 bases between. CDR3 amino acids: CASSFRLRSYEQYF. The CDR3 nucleotides read TGTGCCAGCAGTTTCCGGTTACGCTCCTACGAGCAGTACTTC.

The chain employs TRBV5-1 and TRBJ2-1, with 14 bases aligning to TRBD2. The germline gives CDR1 SGHRS, CDR2 YFSETQ. Trimming took 4 bases from V and 0 from J; bases not matched to a gene: 6. The CDR3 is made up of 18 amino acids. The CDR3 loop is CASSTRTSGRSSYNEQFF. CDR3 nucleotides: TGCGCCAGCAGCACAAGGACTAGCGGGAGGTCCTCCTACAATGAGCAGTTCTTC.

V gene TRBV11-1 combines with J gene TRBJ2-5; the D gene is possibly TRBD2 (6 bases). The germline V gene encodes CDR1 SGHAT and CDR2 FQDESV (reference sequence). Trimming pared 6 bases from V and 4 bases from J, leaving 15 bases between. The CDR3 is 14 amino acids. For the CDR3, the DNA is TGTGCCAGCAGTCAGAACCAGGGAGGAGAGACCCAGTACTTC. It specifies CASSQNQGGETQYF. The full variable domain, its missing parts supplied by reference TRBV11-1 and TRBJ2-5, is EAEVAQSPRYKITEKSQAVAFWCDPISGHATLYWYRQILGQGPELLVQFQDESVVDDSQLPKDRFSAERLKGVDSTLKIQPAELGDSAMYLCASSQNQGGETQYFGPGTRLLVL.

The chain recombines TRBV28 with TRBJ1-4; D unresolved. V was pared by 4 bases and J by 11 bases, with 11 bases between. This CDR3 spans 12 amino acids. Germline V gene lookup returns CDR1 MDHEN and CDR2 SYDVKM. The CDR3 nucleotides read TGTGCCAGCAGTTCCGGACGCGAGAAACTGTTTTTT. This encodes CASSSGREKLFF.

The chain has TRBV27 and TRBJ2-3, with D perhaps TRBD2 (5 bases). Trimming pared 3 bases from V and 1 base from J, leaving 8 bases between. The CDR3 totals 14 residues. CDR1 is MNHEY and CDR2 is SMNVEV in the germline V gene (reference sequence). CDR3 amino acids: CASSLGAGTDTQYF. DNA of the CDR3: TGTGCCAGCAGTTTGGGAGCGGGCACAGATACGCAGTATTTT.

The chain joins TRBV5-1 to TRBJ1-6; 8 bases are shared with TRBD1. V trimming: 3 bases; J trimming: 8 bases; junction bases outside the gene matches: 4. Germline-derived CDR1 and CDR2 are SGHRS and YFSETQ. This CDR3 is built from 14 residues. The CDR3 bases are TGCGCCAGCAGCTCTAACAGGGGGGATTCACCCCTCCACTTT. Translation: CASSSNRGDSPLHF.

This chain joins TRBV6-6 and TRBJ1-2, with 9 positions matching TRBD1. Trimming took 8 bases from V and 5 from J; bases not matched to a gene: 6. The CDR3 has 13 residues. Germline-derived CDR1 and CDR2 are MNHNY and SVGAGI (reference sequence). In DNA form, the CDR3 reads TGTGCCAGCGTTACAGGGGGCGAGTATGGCTACACCTTC. Its protein is CASVTGGEYGYTF.

The chain uses TRBV4-3 and TRBJ2-2; D unclear. The CDR3 contains 15 residues. Germline CDR1 is LGHNA and CDR2 is YSLEER. The ends were cut back, 2 bases at V and 0 bases at J, with 7 bases in the middle. CDR3 amino acids: CASSQMTTNTGELFF. The CDR3 coding sequence is TGCGCCAGCAGCCAAATGACCACGAACACCGGGGAGCTGTTTTTT.

The rearrangement links TRBV28 to TRBJ1-6; D gene ambiguous. Germline lookup yields CDR1 MDHEN and CDR2 SYDVKM. The CDR3 is 14 amino acids. V was shortened by 2 bases and J by 10 bases, with 12 bases between the two germline ends. CDR3 loop: CASSLAGSRSPLHF. Written as DNA, the CDR3 is TGTGCCAGCAGTTTAGCGGGAAGTCGATCACCCCTCCACTTT.

V is TRBV29-1 and J is TRBJ2-7; 9 nucleotides match TRBD2. Trimming took 5 bases from V and 4 from J; bases not matched to a gene: 6. From germline, CDR1 is SQVTM and CDR2 ANQGSEA. The CDR3 length is 13 residues. The CDR3 sequence is CSVLSSGRYEQYF. The CDR3 bases are TGCAGCGTTTTATCGAGCGGGAGGTACGAGCAGTACTTC.

V gene TRBV7-9 combines with J gene TRBJ1-3; 8 nucleotides line up with TRBD1. Germline CDR1 and CDR2: SEHNR and FQNEAQ (reference sequence). The CDR3 covers 15 residues. Unmatched junction bases numbered 4, after V lost 6 bases and J lost 0 bases. The chain's CDR3 is CASRFTGGSGNTIYF. DNA of the CDR3: TGTGCCAGCAGATTTACAGGGGGCTCTGGAAACACCATATATTTT.

The chain recombines TRBV5-1 with TRBJ1-1, with 11 bases matching TRBD1. CDR3 size: 16 residues. Trimming removed 4 bases from V and 4 bases from J; junction bases left unmatched: 9. Germline V gene sequence: CDR1 SGHRS, CDR2 YFSETQ. The CDR3 coding sequence is TGCGCCAGCAGCCTGCACACCGGGACAGGGGGCACTGAAGCTTTCTTT. Protein: CASSLHTGTGGTEAFF.